These 20 T cell receptor beta chains came from one sample sequenced in a study of T-cell memory formation after mild COVID-19. TCRdb independently ran MiXCR on the 5' RACE reads; one entry per CDR3 protein. The sample shows about 560,000 distinct CDR3 sequences, roughly 18% of them seen only once. The sample comprised PBMCs or a T cell subset sorted from them (not recorded which). All receptors derive from an adult woman who had mild COVID-19 (a few samples of this study predate the infection). Cell type and time point are not known.

This sequence joins TRBV30 and TRBJ2-4; D gene uncertain. The CDR3 length is 14 residues. From germline, CDR1 is GTSNPN and CDR2 SVGIG (reference sequence). Trimming cost V 0 bases and J 1 base, with 7 bases left between them. CDR3 region: CAWSVGVAKNIQYF. CDR3 nucleotides: TGTGCCTGGAGTGTAGGAGTTGCCAAAAACATTCAGTACTTC.

This clonotype was counted a few times. In nucleotides, the CDR3 is TGTGCCACCAGTGACGCCCGAGGGGGAGATCAGCCCCAGCATTTT. This codes for CATSDARGGDQPQHF. V gene TRBV24-1 combines with J gene TRBJ1-5, with a tentative D call TRBD1 (6 bases). The CDR3 has 15 residues. V was pared by 4 bases and J by 5 bases, with 14 bases between. Germline loops: CDR1 KGHDR, CDR2 SFDVKD.

The V call is TRBV12-3 or TRBV12-4, the J call TRBJ2-3, with a weak D call TRBD1 (6 bases). V gave up 1 base and J gave up 8 bases, with 19 bases separating them. The CDR3 consists of 16 residues. CDR3 in amino acids: CASSLEGGVTYGTQYF. The CDR3 region has the DNA TGTGCCAGCAGTTTAGAAGGGGGAGTTACTTATGGTACGCAGTATTTT.

This sequence joins TRBV9 and TRBJ2-3, with 15 bases identical to TRBD2. V gave up 4 bases and J gave up 3 bases; unmatched junction bases: 24. The CDR3 has 23 residues. CDR1 is SGDLS, CDR2 YYNGEE, per germline. The CDR3 here is CASSPELAHKGLAGGQETDTQYF. CDR3 nucleotides: TGTGCCAGCAGCCCTGAATTAGCACATAAGGGACTAGCGGGGGGCCAGGAGACAGATACGCAGTATTTT.

This clonotype was picked up a small number of times. This chain joins TRBV6-1 and TRBJ2-2, with D perhaps matching TRBD1 (6 bases). V was shortened by 6 bases and J by 7 bases, with 21 bases between the two germline ends. The CDR3 is made up of 16 amino acids. Germline-derived CDR1 and CDR2 are MNHNS and SASEGT. The CDR3, as DNA: TGTGCCAGCAGGGGGGTTCATGGGGGCGCGGACGGGGAGCTGTTTTTT. Translating it yields CASRGVHGGADGELFF.

The J gene is TRBJ1-5, the V gene TRBV4-3, with 7 bases aligning to TRBD1. Germline V CDR1 and CDR2: LGHNA, YSLEER. J was trimmed by 4 bases and V by 2 bases; bases with no gene match: 8. The CDR3 covers 16 residues. The CDR3 here is CASSQSSTGINQPQHF. The CDR3 bases are TGCGCCAGCAGCCAAAGTTCGACAGGGATTAATCAGCCCCAGCATTTT.

The rearrangement uses TRBV6-2 or TRBV6-3 and TRBJ2-1; D may be TRBD2 (6 bases). This CDR3 has 16 residues. V lost 6 bases, J lost 0 bases, and 15 bases lay in between. The germline CDR1 and CDR2 sequences are MNHEY and SVGEGT. This CDR3 is CASRRLEESSYNEQFF. CDR3 coding DNA: TGTGCCAGCAGACGACTAGAAGAAAGCTCCTACAATGAGCAGTTCTTC.

This clonotype was seen a few times. The V call is TRBV7-9, the J call TRBJ1-1; D call uncertain. Germline loops: CDR1 SEHNR, CDR2 FQNEAQ (reference sequence). Trimming left V 0 bases short and J 0 bases short, with 14 bases between. The CDR3 covers 17 residues. CDR3 amino acids: CASSLAGKTSLNTEAFF. CDR3 bases: TGTGCCAGCAGCTTAGCGGGAAAGACTAGTTTGAACACTGAAGCTTTCTTT.

This clonotype was seen ten or more times. The rearrangement uses TRBV20-1 and TRBJ2-1, with no clear D. Trimming removed 0 bases from V and 5 bases from J, with 17 bases in between. The germline gives CDR1 DFQATT, CDR2 SNEGSKA (reference sequence). The CDR3 totals 16 residues. CDR3 region: CSARDTGPANHNEQFF. Written as DNA, the CDR3 is TGCAGTGCTAGAGACACCGGGCCGGCTAACCACAATGAGCAGTTCTTC.

This clonotype appeared a few times. The CDR3 is CASSLAPDPHTYEQYF. DNA for the CDR3: TGTGCCAGCAGCTTAGCTCCGGACCCGCATACCTACGAGCAGTACTTC. This rearrangement joins TRBV7-2 to TRBJ2-7, with D unresolved. Germline V CDR1 and CDR2: SGHTA, FQGNSA. The CDR3 spans 16 residues. V lost 0 bases and J 2 bases, leaving 14 bases between the germline ends.

J is TRBJ2-7 and V is TRBV7-8; 7 nucleotides align to TRBD1. The germline V gene has CDR1 SGHVS and CDR2 FQNEAQ. The CDR3 runs 15 residues. The V and J ends lost 1 base and 4 bases, in that order; junction bases with no gene match: 7. The CDR3 spells CASSLESRGWYEQYF. DNA for the CDR3: TGTGCCAGCAGCTTAGAATCCAGGGGGTGGTACGAGCAGTACTTC.

The chain employs TRBV11-2 and TRBJ2-1; no reliable D call. Trimming removed 1 base at V and 6 bases at J, with 13 bases between. Germline lookup yields CDR1 SGHAT and CDR2 FQNNGV. The CDR3 runs to 15 residues. This chain's CDR3 is CASSLGGNSFNEQFF. The DNA for the CDR3 is TGTGCCAGCAGCTTAGGTGGTAATTCTTTCAATGAGCAGTTCTTC. Based on the CDR3 plus reference TRBV11-2 and TRBJ2-1, the full variable domain is EAGVAQSPRYKIIEKRQSVAFWCNPISGHATLYWYQQILGQGPKLLIQFQNNGVVDDSQLPKDRFSAERLKGVDSTLKIQPAKLEDSAVYLCASSLGGNSFNEQFFGPGTRLTVL.

The gene calls are TRBV24-1 and TRBJ1-4; tentatively, D is TRBD1 (6 bases). The germline gives CDR1 KGHDR, CDR2 SFDVKD. This CDR3 is 18 amino acids long. Trimming cost V 3 bases and J 0 bases, with 16 bases left between them. The CDR3 here is CATSDPSTGGATNEKLFF. CDR3 sequence (DNA): TGTGCCACCAGTGATCCGTCGACAGGAGGGGCAACTAATGAAAAACTGTTTTTT.

Only a few counts were recorded for this clonotype. The gene calls are TRBV7-9 and TRBJ1-6, with D perhaps TRBD1 (5 bases). CDR3 length: 17 residues. Trimming took off 1 base at V and 10 bases at J, with 20 bases between the two ends. Looked up from germline, CDR1 is SEHNR and CDR2 is FQNEAQ (reference sequence). In DNA form, the CDR3 reads TGTGCCAGCAGCTTAGGGGGTTCTCGAGGGGCTATCTCACCCCTCCACTTT. Its protein is CASSLGGSRGAISPLHF.

This clonotype was counted only a few times. This chain uses TRBV5-1 with TRBJ2-1; D remains unclear. CDR3 length: 17 residues. Germline V gene sequence: CDR1 SGHRS, CDR2 YFSETQ. The V and J ends lost 1 base and 0 bases respectively, with 14 bases between them. CDR3 bases: TGCGCCAGCAGCTTGACCGGTCTATCAAGCTCCTACAATGAGCAGTTCTTC. The encoded protein is CASSLTGLSSSYNEQFF.

This clonotype was detected only once. The chain links TRBV3-1 to TRBJ2-7; unclear D gene. The germline CDR1 and CDR2 sequences are LGHDT and YNNKEL (reference sequence). The CDR3 loop spans 14 amino acids. The V and J ends lost 1 base and 1 base respectively, with 8 bases between them. CDR3 region: CASSQGPASYEQYF. CDR3 bases: TGTGCCAGCAGCCAAGGGCCAGCTTCCTACGAGCAGTACTTC.

The chain carries TRBV12-3 or TRBV12-4 and TRBJ1-1; no firm D call. This CDR3 is 11 amino acids long. The V and J ends lost 5 bases and 1 base respectively, with 2 bases between them. The CDR3 DNA follows: TGTGCCAGCAGTGGGAACACTGAAGCTTTCTTT. Amino acid sequence: CASSGNTEAFF.

A note on this clonotype: The junction and the germline gene differ at one end; a read error may be behind it. The chain joins TRBV6-2 or TRBV6-3 to TRBJ2-1, with TRBD1 identical over 9 bases. Germline V gives CDR1 MNHEY, CDR2 SVGEGT. The length of the CDR3 is 16 residues. The CDR3 reads CASSSAAGTGYSEQFF. The CDR3 bases are TGTGCCAGCAGCTCCGCCGCCGGGACAGGGTACAGTGAGCAGTTCTTC.

V usage is TRBV6-2 or TRBV6-3 and J usage is TRBJ2-3; 7 nucleotides align to TRBD1. The CDR3 is 18 amino acids. The junction had 13 bases not matched to a gene; V was cut back by 4 bases and J by 0 bases. Germline assignment: CDR1 MNHEY and CDR2 SVGEGT. The chain's CDR3 is CASSSRTGFFGSTDTQYF. In nucleotides, the CDR3 is TGTGCCAGCAGTTCCCGGACAGGATTCTTCGGGAGCACAGATACGCAGTATTTT.

This clonotype was counted a few times. V and J are TRBV18 and TRBJ2-1; D perhaps matches TRBD2 (7 bases). This CDR3 spans 16 amino acids. Trimming pared 1 base from V and 4 bases from J, leaving 14 bases between. Germline V lookup: CDR1 KGHSH, CDR2 LQKENI. The CDR3 is CASSPLGGAAYNEQFF. CDR3 in DNA: TGTGCCAGCTCACCACTTGGGGGGGCCGCATACAATGAGCAGTTCTTC.